This T cell receptor (beta chain) is from a study of blood T cell repertoires in COVID-19. Study at large: Acute and convalescent COVID-19 specimens originated in the United States, Italy and Spain. In each case, the material was cDNA or gDNA derived from T cells, B-cell-depleted T cells, or PBMCs.

Per the study methods: Estimation of nucleated cell counts relied on the amplification of reference gene primers. Sequencing used immunoSEQ multiplex PCR; TCRdb keeps in-frame clones, though not all of them. The D gene and trimming were derived from the DNA, and the V and J assignments and clone size from that table. The table records 25,000 to 35,000 clones, 75% to 90% of them present only once. Germline CDR1 and CDR2: SNHLY and FYNNEI. Trimming took off 1 base at V and 6 bases at J, with 13 bases between the two ends. CDR3 length: 15 residues. Specimen: peripheral blood. This sequence was found in a man between 65 and 85 years old with active COVID-19. This chain uses TRBV2 with TRBJ1-5; D is unclear. CDR3: CASSEVRTHGQPQHF. The CDR3 DNA reads TGTGCCAGCAGTGAAGTACGGACTCACGGTCAGCCCCAGCATTTT.